This TCR beta chain was observed in a study of blood T cell repertoires in COVID-19 (dated by TCRdb to between 2020 and 2021). Regarding the research as a whole: Samples from collaborators originated in the United States, Italy and Spain and spanned both the acute and convalescent phases of COVID-19. The prospective study material was composed of cDNA or gDNA derived from T cells, B-cell-depleted T cells, or PBMCs. Subjects who had been exposed to COVID-19, were actively infected with it, or had recovered from it provided the deeply sampled blood TCRbeta repertoires that made up the dataset. The repertoires were released in a freely available public database intended as a resource for research on the immune response to SARS-CoV-2. Samples were obtained from the ongoing ImmuneRACE study (first 160 participants) and from about 1,300 subjects provided by 6 global collaborators. Sample metadata almost always included a de-identified subject ID, COVID-19 status, age in years and sex. Where available, HLA class I and class II types were taken from metadata supplied by the sample provider and were not determined by assay-based typing. Here is what the overall study found, with its caveats: Clinical and demographic metadata were provided uncurated, with the amount varying by source and participant.

The germline V gene (reference sequence) gives CDR1 as LGHDT and CDR2 as YNNKEL. CDR3 length: 14 amino acids, cysteine to phenylalanine. Only the CDR3 portion is preserved as DNA: 42 bases, with reading frame beginning at the first base. At the junction V is shortened by 1 base and J by 7 bases, with 13 bases in between. Details on this clone: Its antigen target is currently unknown. Per-nucleotide qualities are absent, and no much larger clonotype sits a single base away.

The collaborating institutions used their own protocols to collect whole blood in K2EDTA tubes. For TCRbeta analysis, collaborators shipped samples as frozen whole blood, isolated PBMCs, or DNA extracted from either of those sample types. The immunoSEQ Assay, a bias-controlled multiplex PCR, was used to amplify TCRbeta CDR3 regions from genomic DNA. In the paper's pipeline: The number of nucleated cells in each sample was estimated by amplification of reference gene primers within the assay. To quantify the absolute abundance of each unique TCRbeta CDR3 rearrangement, sequence reads were collapsed and filtered. For each sample, productive Simpson clonality was calculated as the square root of Simpson's diversity index over productive rearrangements. TCRdb holds this immuneACCESS table with in-frame rearrangements only. Some clones are missing; in checked studies, unresolved V genes explain under half, and the rest has no known cause. V, J and clone size reflect that table, while D and trimming were determined from the DNA. The sample includes under 200,000 clones, with about four fifths observed a single time. The ten largest clones represent roughly 6.4% of the sample.

The chain couples TRBV3-1 (or the pseudogene TRBV3-2) to TRBJ1-2, with a weak D call of TRBD1 (5 bases match). Sample: peripheral blood. The sequence came from a man aged 60 to 69 with acute or convalescent COVID-19. At the DNA level, the sequence is TGTGCCAGCAGCCAAGTAGTGGGGCAGAGTGGCTACACCTTC. It translates as CASSQVVGQSGYTF.